This paragraph covers one T cell receptor beta chain sequence. Its antigen target is currently unknown. Base qualities are not provided; no much larger clone lies one nucleotide away. This entry is derived from a study of control samples from healthy donors and cancer patients (dated by TCRdb to the early 2020s). Library preparation was by the immunoSEQ multiplex PCR assay. TCRdb's version of the immuneACCESS table is confined to in-frame rearrangements and falls short of the full clone set. An unresolved V gene accounts for under half of the shortfall where checked; the remainder is of unknown origin. Within this sample are 90,000 or so clones, with roughly nine tenths of them counted one time only. The ten largest clones represent approximately 15% of the sample. For this chain, trimming is 6 bases at the V end and 4 bases at the J end, and the number of junction bases without a gene match is 4. Looking up the germline V gene yields CDR1 MNHEY and CDR2 SVGAGI. Its CDR3 holds 15 amino acids, cysteine through phenylalanine. Of the read, only the CDR3 DNA is kept; its 45 bases are in frame from base 1.

The chain is made from TRBV6-5 and TRBJ2-1; 12 bases in the middle match TRBD2. Specimen: blood. This receptor was identified in a woman in her 70s in good health. This receptor carries the CDR3 CASSRGLAGYNEQFF. The nucleotide sequence reads TGTGCCAGCAGCCGGGGACTAGCGGGTTACAATGAGCAGTTCTTC.